Listed below are T cell receptor beta chains from one sample, sequenced in a study of T cell clonotyping in hematopoietic cell transplantation. Here immunoSEQ multiplex PCR was the method, and the copy in TCRdb shows in-frame clones only, minus some. The sample lists fewer than 20,000 clones, around 86% occurring once. The sample was peripheral blood mononuclear cells, taken before stem cell transplant. These receptors all come from a man aged 50 or older with acute myeloid leukemia. Some clones in this sample may be carry-over from other donors' samples. Both conserved end residues are part of each CDR3. A D gene is named only where the DNA matches it firmly. The listing skips clone size in some rows; elsewhere it reads once, few, many or a size class.

clone_size	d_call	v_call	j_call	cdr3_aa	cdr3_nt
-	TRBD1	TRBV5-6	TRBJ2-5	CASNPGAGGSETQYF	TGTGCCAGCAACCCTGGGGCAGGGGGCTCGGAGACCCAGTACTTC
-	-	TRBV19	TRBJ2-3	CASTEDGRTDTQYF	TGTGCCAGTACCGAAGACGGACGCACAGATACGCAGTATTTT
-	-	TRBV11-2	TRBJ2-7	CASSLAPVAEQYF	TGTGCCAGCAGCCTAGCGCCGGTTGCCGAGCAGTACTTC
-	-	TRBV9	TRBJ2-3	CASSATGGPQDTQYF	TGTGCCAGCAGCGCGACGGGGGGCCCCCAAGATACGCAGTATTTT
-	-	TRBV28	TRBJ1-6	CATTDFSSYNSPLHF	TGTGCCACGACGGACTTCAGCTCCTATAATTCACCCCTCCACTTT
-	TRBD1	TRBV7-6	TRBJ2-1	CASSLVRGREQFF	TGTGCCAGCAGCTTAGTCAGGGGGCGTGAGCAGTTCTTC
-	-	TRBV5-4	TRBJ1-2	CASSLGQGDGYTF	TGTGCCAGCAGCTTGGGGCAGGGAGATGGCTACACCTTC
few	-	TRBV6-5	TRBJ2-2	CASSYYTGIGGELFF	TGTGCCAGCAGTTACTATACAGGGATTGGCGGGGAGCTGTTTTTT
-	-	TRBV28	TRBJ1-4	CASSLARNEKLFF	TGTGCCAGCAGTTTAGCCCGTAATGAAAAACTGTTTTTT
-	TRBD1	TRBV19	TRBJ1-2	CASSLPDRGYGYTF	TGTGCCAGTAGTCTCCCTGACAGGGGGTATGGCTACACCTTC
few	-	TRBV7-2	TRBJ1-5	CASSLAAIGNQPQHF	TGTGCCAGCAGCTTAGCAGCGATCGGCAATCAGCCCCAGCATTTT
-	-	TRBV4-3	TRBJ2-7	CASSQDGTGIYEQYF	TGCGCCAGCAGCCAAGATGGTACAGGGATCTACGAGCAGTACTTC
-	-	TRBV15	TRBJ2-5	CATSRDSQETQYF	TGTGCCACCAGCAGGGACAGCCAAGAGACCCAGTACTTC
-	-	TRBV4-3	TRBJ2-7	CASSQARGPLYEQYF	TGCGCCAGCAGCCAAGCGAGGGGCCCCTTATACGAGCAGTACTTC
-	-	TRBV29-1	TRBJ1-2	CSVEQGDYGYTF	TGCAGCGTTGAACAGGGAGACTATGGCTACACCTTC